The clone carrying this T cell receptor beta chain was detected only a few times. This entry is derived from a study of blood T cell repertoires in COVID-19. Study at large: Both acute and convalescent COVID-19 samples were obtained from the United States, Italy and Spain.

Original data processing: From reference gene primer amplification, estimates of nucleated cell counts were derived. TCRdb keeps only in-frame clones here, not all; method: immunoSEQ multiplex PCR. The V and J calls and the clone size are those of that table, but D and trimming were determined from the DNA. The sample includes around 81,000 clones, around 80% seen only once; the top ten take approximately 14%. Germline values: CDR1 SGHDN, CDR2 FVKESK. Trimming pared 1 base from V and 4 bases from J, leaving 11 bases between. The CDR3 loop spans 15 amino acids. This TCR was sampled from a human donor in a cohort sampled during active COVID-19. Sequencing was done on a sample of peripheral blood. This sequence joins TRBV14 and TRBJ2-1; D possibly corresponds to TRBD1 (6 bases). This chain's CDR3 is CASSQVQGLYNEQFF. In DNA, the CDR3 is TGTGCCAGCAGCCAAGTACAGGGCCTTTACAATGAGCAGTTCTTC.